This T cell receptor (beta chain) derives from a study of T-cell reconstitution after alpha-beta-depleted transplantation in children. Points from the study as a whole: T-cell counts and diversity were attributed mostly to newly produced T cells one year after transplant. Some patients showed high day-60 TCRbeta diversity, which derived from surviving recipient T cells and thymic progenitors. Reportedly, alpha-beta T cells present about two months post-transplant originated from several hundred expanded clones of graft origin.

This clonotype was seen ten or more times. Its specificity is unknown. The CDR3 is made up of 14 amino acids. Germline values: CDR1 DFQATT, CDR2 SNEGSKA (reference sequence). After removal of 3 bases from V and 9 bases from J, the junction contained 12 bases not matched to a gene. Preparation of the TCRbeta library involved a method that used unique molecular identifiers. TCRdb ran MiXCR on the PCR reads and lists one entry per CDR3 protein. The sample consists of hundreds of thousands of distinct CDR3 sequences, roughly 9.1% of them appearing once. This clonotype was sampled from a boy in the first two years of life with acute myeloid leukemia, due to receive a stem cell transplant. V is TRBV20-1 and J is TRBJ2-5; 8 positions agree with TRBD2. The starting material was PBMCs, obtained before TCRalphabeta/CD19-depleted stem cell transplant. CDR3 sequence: CSARGSGIPGSQYF. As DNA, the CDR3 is TGCAGTGCTAGGGGTAGCGGGATTCCCGGGTCCCAGTACTTC.